The present entry profiles one T cell receptor (beta chain) with its context. Antigen: not known. The sample comes from a study of radiation and T cells in renal cell carcinoma. Study-wide results and caveats: Top tumor clonotypes rose in blood 2 weeks post-radiation, then contracted. Without pretreatment biopsies, baseline tumor clonotype presence was undetermined.

Time point noted: blood 2 weeks post-SBRT. Treatment reported: 15 Gy SBRT to primary tumor, nephrectomy 4 weeks later. This renal cell carcinoma was of the clear cell type. Assay: immunoSEQ multiplex PCR; the TCRdb copy retains only in-frame clones and omits some. Of roughly 120,000 clones detected, 75% to 90% appear once; the ten largest clones hold over 1.5%. The CDR3 has 14 residues. Germline V CDR1 and CDR2: SGHTS, YDEGEE. Trimming took 4 bases from V and 1 from J; bases not matched to a gene: 4. The sequencing used blood, collected from a patient whose treatment included radiotherapy and nephrectomy. V usage is TRBV5-8 and J usage is TRBJ2-5, with 7 bases identical to TRBD1. This clonotype was sampled from a woman aged 60 to 75 with renal cell carcinoma. The CDR3 protein is CASSTRTGQETQYF. The CDR3 DNA reads TGTGCCAGCAGCACCAGGACAGGCCAAGAGACCCAGTACTTC.